This T cell receptor beta chain was recorded in a study of blood T cell repertoires in COVID-19. CDR3 length: 13 amino acids. Per germline, CDR1 SGHTA and CDR2 FQGNSA. V was shortened by 4 bases and J by 2 bases, with 5 bases between the two germline ends. Seattle enrolled patients during active infection and tracked them longitudinally. As concerns this clone: This CDR3 is also generated by other DNA sequences in the sample.

Repertoires were generated with immunoSEQ multiplex PCR, while TCRdb's copy carries only in-frame clones and drops some. The sample carries a few hundred thousand clones, about 91% recorded once. The TCR originated in a person aged 18 to 30 with COVID-19, enrolled during active disease. The gene calls are TRBV7-2 and TRBJ2-2; D gene ambiguous. Sequenced sample: peripheral blood. The CDR3 here is CASSSTNTGELFF. CDR3 DNA sequence: TGTGCCAGCAGCTCAACTAACACCGGGGAGCTGTTTTTT.